This T cell receptor (beta chain) comes out of a study of CD8+CD57+ T cells in acquired aplastic anemia. Across the whole study: Average DNA yield from sorted CD4+ and CD8+ cells was around 3 ug.

Study-wide results and caveats: Patients and controls shared twenty-nine CD8+ CDR3 sequences.

Genomic DNA provided the template from which TCR beta VDJ and CDR3 profiles were obtained. Each CDR3 protein gets one entry after TCRdb re-called the reads with MiXCR. The table shows 200,000 to 250,000 distinct CDR3 sequences, with 50% to 70% occurring only once. Patients chosen for sequencing had CD8+CD57+ cells that had expanded, as shown by flow cytometry. Every patient was diagnosed with severe acquired aplastic anemia. On this clonotype: Its specificity is not known.

Germline-derived CDR1 and CDR2 are SGHRS and YFSETQ. The V and J ends lost 4 bases and 4 bases respectively, with 13 bases between them. This CDR3 spans 14 amino acids. The chain joins TRBV5-1 to TRBJ2-3, with unresolved D. Source material: sorted CD4+, CD8+, or CD8+CD57+ T cells (not recorded which) from PBMCs. The clonotype comes from a human donor with aplastic anemia. In nucleotides, the CDR3 is TGCGCCAGCAGCGATGACTTCTCCGCAGATACGCAGTATTTT. It translates to CASSDDFSADTQYF. Together with reference TRBV5-1 and TRBJ2-3, the CDR3 gives the full variable domain: KAGVTQTPRYLIKTRGQQVTLSCSPISGHRSVSWYQQTPGQGLQFLFEYFSETQRNKGNFPGRFSGRQFSNSRSEMNVSTLELGDSALYLCASSDDFSADTQYFGPGTRLTVL.